The 21 T cell receptor beta chains below come from one sample, sequenced in a study of blood T cell repertoires in COVID-19. TCRdb keeps only in-frame clones here, not all; method: immunoSEQ multiplex PCR. Of approximately 190,000 clones in the sample, roughly 85% are singletons; the top ten hold about a fifth. Specimen: peripheral blood. These receptors originate from a man between 60 and 75 years old with active or convalescent COVID-19.

The chain couples TRBV2 to TRBJ1-2; D ambiguous. Germline V CDR1 and CDR2: SNHLY, FYNNEI. This CDR3 is built from 14 residues. The V gene lost 4 bases and the J gene lost 8 bases, with 17 bases spanning the gap. CDR3 DNA sequence: TGTGCCAGCAGTGGGGATGGAGGGCTATTAGGCTACACCTTC. Translating gives CASSGDGGLLGYTF.

This clone showed up just once. The chain joins TRBV10-3 to TRBJ2-1; 9 positions match TRBD2. This CDR3 has 13 residues. J was trimmed by 10 bases and V by 4 bases; bases with no gene match: 5. Germline V gives CDR1 ENHRY, CDR2 SYGVKD. CDR3 sequence reads: CAISGLAGEEQFF. DNA for the CDR3: TGTGCCATCAGTGGGTTAGCGGGGGAAGAGCAGTTCTTC.

The chain employs TRBV6-5 and TRBJ2-1; 10 bases line up with TRBD2. CDR3 length: 14 residues. Germline CDR1 and CDR2: MNHEY and SVGAGI. With V trimmed by 6 bases and J by 4 bases, 3 bases remained unmatched. The CDR3 bases are TGTGCCAGCAGCGTAGCGGGGGGATACAATGAGCAGTTCTTC. It specifies CASSVAGGYNEQFF.

The V call is TRBV20-1, the J call TRBJ1-1; 9 bases map to TRBD1. This CDR3 has 17 amino acids. Trimming removed 3 bases from V and 6 bases from J; junction bases left unmatched: 17. Germline V gene data show CDR1 as DFQATT and CDR2 as SNEGSKA (reference sequence). CDR3 nucleotide sequence: TGCAGTGCTAGTAGGCTTAAGGGACAGGGAACGTTTGCTGAAGCTTTCTTT. This gives the protein CSASRLKGQGTFAEAFF.

The V call is TRBV6-5, the J call TRBJ1-4, with D unresolved. The CDR3 sequence is 15 residues long. V was pared by 6 bases and J by 10 bases, with 21 bases between. CDR1 and CDR2 from the germline V gene are MNHEY and SVGAGI. In nucleotides, the CDR3 is TGTGCCAGCAGAACACTAATCCAACCTGGCGGAAAACTGTTTTTT. Translation gives CASRTLIQPGGKLFF.

The gene calls are TRBV11-2 and TRBJ1-1; possibly TRBD1 for D (5 bases). V lost 0 bases and J lost 11, with 7 bases in between. The CDR3 sequence is 11 residues long. CDR1 is SGHAT, CDR2 FQNNGV, per germline. Here the CDR3 reads CASSLEGRAFF. The CDR3 coding sequence is TGTGCCAGCAGCTTAGAGGGGCGGGCTTTCTTT. Filled out from reference TRBV11-2 and TRBJ1-1, the complete variable domain reads EAGVAQSPRYKIIEKRQSVAFWCNPISGHATLYWYQQILGQGPKLLIQFQNNGVVDDSQLPKDRFSAERLKGVDSTLKIQPAKLEDSAVYLCASSLEGRAFFGQGTRLTVV.

This clone occurred once. This chain uses TRBV10-2 with TRBJ1-2; D not certain. Germline V gene data show CDR1 as WSHSY and CDR2 as SAAADI. CDR3 size: 16 residues. V was cut by 3 bases and J by 7 bases, with 21 bases left in between. The CDR3 here is CASSDYTKRRFSGYTF. The CDR3 region has the DNA TGCGCCAGCAGTGACTACACTAAAAGGAGATTTTCTGGCTACACCTTC.

This clone was seen a few times. The chain couples TRBV9 to TRBJ1-1, with 7 bases lining up with TRBD1. Germline CDR1 reads SGDLS; CDR2 reads YYNGEE. V shed 0 bases, J shed 0 bases, and the junction held 5 bases outside the gene matches. The CDR3 has 16 residues. The CDR3 coding sequence is TGTGCCAGCAGCGTAGGGACAGGAAACATGAACACTGAAGCTTTCTTT. Translating gives CASSVGTGNMNTEAFF.

J is TRBJ2-3 and V is TRBV7-6, with 7 bases fitting TRBD1. The germline V gene encodes CDR1 SGHVS and CDR2 FNYEAQ. This CDR3 is built from 14 residues. V dropped 4 bases and J dropped 2; count of bases not matched to a gene: 3. In DNA, the CDR3 is TGTGCCAGCAGCTGGACAGGAACCACAGATACGCAGTATTTT. Translation gives CASSWTGTTDTQYF.

The chain uses TRBV19 and TRBJ2-3, with TRBD1 identical over 10 bases. The CDR3 length is 17 residues. J lost 4 bases, V lost 6 bases, and 13 bases had no gene match. Germline V gene sequence: CDR1 LNHDA, CDR2 SQIVND (reference sequence). CDR3 bases: TGTGCCAGTAGACCACCCAGGACAGGGGGATGGGCAGATACGCAGTATTTT. Protein product: CASRPPRTGGWADTQYF.

This sequence joins TRBV5-1 and TRBJ2-1; possible D gene TRBD1, 6 bases. Germline values: CDR1 SGHRS, CDR2 YFSETQ. The ends were cut back, 2 bases at V and 7 bases at J, with 13 bases in the middle. The CDR3 runs to 14 residues. CDR3 nucleotide sequence: TGCGCCAGCAGCTTAAGGGGACACCGGAATGAGCAGTTCTTC. Translating it yields CASSLRGHRNEQFF.

The genes are TRBV3-1 (or the pseudogene TRBV3-2) and TRBJ1-2; D not certain. CDR3 length equals 11 residues. CDR1 and CDR2 from the germline V gene are LGHDT and YNNKEL (reference sequence). Trimming removed 1 base at V and 6 bases at J, with 3 bases between. In DNA, the CDR3 is TGTGCCAGCAGCCAAGGGCATGGCTACACCTTC. It yields the protein CASSQGHGYTF.

J is TRBJ1-2 and V is TRBV6-5; 7 positions match TRBD1. The V segment lost 7 bases and the J segment 5 bases; nucleotides outside the gene matches: 10. Germline assignment: CDR1 MNHEY and CDR2 SVGAGI. The CDR3 extends over 14 amino acids. CDR3: CASNTRQGIYGYTF. Here the CDR3 DNA reads TGTGCCAGCAATACGAGACAGGGTATTTATGGCTACACCTTC.

The chain has TRBV2 and TRBJ2-1; D possibly corresponds to TRBD2 (5 bases). Trimming stripped 4 bases from V and 10 bases from J, with 5 bases between. The CDR3 contains 10 residues. Germline values: CDR1 SNHLY, CDR2 FYNNEI. CDR3 in DNA: TGTGCCAGCAGTGGAGGGGAGCAGTTCTTC. Translation: CASSGGEQFF.

The chain has TRBV4-1 and TRBJ2-5, with 10 bases identical to TRBD2. V lost 4 bases, J lost 5 bases, and 10 bases stayed unmatched. The CDR3 is 16 residues long. Germline V gives CDR1 MGHRA, CDR2 YSYEKL. The CDR3 region has the DNA TGCGCCAGCAGCCGAAGCGGGGGGGCCGTAGGTGAGACCCAGTACTTC. Translated, it gives CASSRSGGAVGETQYF.

This clone was seen once. The genes are TRBV2 and TRBJ2-7; possible D gene TRBD2, 6 bases. The V gene lost 3 bases and the J gene lost 2 bases, with 14 bases spanning the gap. Germline loops: CDR1 SNHLY, CDR2 FYNNEI. The CDR3 has 15 residues. CDR3 coding DNA: TGTGCCAGCAGTGAGAGCTGGCGGGGAGCCTACGAGCAGTACTTC. It specifies CASSESWRGAYEQYF.

The chain uses TRBV6-5 and TRBJ2-7; D gene uncertain. This CDR3 spans 13 amino acids. The V end was cut by 6 bases, the J end by 6 bases, with 15 bases between. The germline gives CDR1 MNHEY, CDR2 SVGAGI. The DNA of the CDR3 is TGTGCCAGCAGCGGGTCAACTCGACTCGAGCAGTACTTC. Translating gives CASSGSTRLEQYF.

The chain links TRBV11-2 to TRBJ1-2; D remains unclear. The CDR3 loop spans 14 amino acids. Germline values: CDR1 SGHAT, CDR2 FQNNGV. V was shortened by 3 bases and J by 0 bases, with 8 bases between the two germline ends. The CDR3 reads CASSFGSSNYGYTF. Here the CDR3 DNA reads TGTGCCAGCAGCTTCGGTTCTTCTAACTATGGCTACACCTTC.

This chain joins TRBV20-1 and TRBJ2-1; weak D call: TRBD1 (5 bases). Trimming pared 0 bases from V and 10 bases from J, leaving 7 bases between. Germline CDR1 and CDR2: DFQATT and SNEGSKA (reference sequence). The CDR3 sequence is 11 residues long. CDR3 bases: TGCAGTGCTAGAGATCGACAGGAGCAGTTCTTC. This sequence encodes CSARDRQEQFF.

The chain joins TRBV4-1 to TRBJ1-5; perhaps TRBD1 as D (5 bases). V was pared by 4 bases and J by 2 bases, with 21 bases between. Germline loops: CDR1 MGHRA, CDR2 YSYEKL. The CDR3 has 18 residues. The CDR3 DNA reads as TGCGCCAGCAGCCGGGGTGTGGACACCGGGAGGGGCAATCAGCCCCAGCATTTT. Translating gives CASSRGVDTGRGNQPQHF.

The rearrangement uses TRBV7-3 and TRBJ2-1; 9 nucleotides agree with TRBD2. In germline, CDR1 is SGHTA, CDR2 FQGTGA. Trimming at V came to 0 bases and at J to 7 bases, leaving 7 bases not matched to a gene. The CDR3 is made up of 16 amino acids. The CDR3 bases are TGTGCCAGCAGCTTAACCGGACTAGCGATGACGAATGAGCAGTTCTTC. It codes for CASSLTGLAMTNEQFF.